This T cell receptor beta chain originates from a study of technical replicates of blood from a handful of donors. The CDR3 contains 16 residues. V shed 2 bases, J shed 2 bases, and the junction held 8 bases outside the gene matches. Per the germline V gene, CDR1 is MNHEY and CDR2 is SVGAGI. Assay: immunoSEQ multiplex PCR; the TCRdb copy retains only in-frame clones and omits some. The table lists over 15,000 clones, 86% of them singletons. The clonotype was recovered from a human donor in good health. The sequenced sample was PBMCs. This sequence joins TRBV6-5 and TRBJ1-1, with 7 bases identical to TRBD1. Written as DNA, the CDR3 is TGTGCCAGCAGTTACACTCCCGGGACAGCTAACACTGAAGCTTTCTTT. Its translation: CASSYTPGTANTEAFF.